This T cell receptor (beta chain) came from a study of T cell changes during pregnancy in multiple sclerosis. This CDR3 is 15 amino acids long. V was pared by 5 bases and J by 8 bases, with 18 bases between. In germline, CDR1 is SEHNR, CDR2 FQNEAQ (reference sequence). Only in-frame clones appear in the TCRdb table, and some are missing; sequencing was by immunoSEQ multiplex PCR. This table has 50,000 to 65,000 clones, around 93% appearing once. V and J are TRBV7-9 and TRBJ1-4, with D tentatively TRBD1 (6 bases). This specimen was CD8+ T cells from peripheral blood mononuclear cells, taken in the second trimester of pregnancy. The source of this sequence is a female donor with multiple sclerosis, enrolled in a pregnancy study. CDR3 amino acids: CASSQRTGMSEKLFF. The CDR3 coding sequence is TGTGCCAGCAGCCAACGTACAGGGATGAGCGAAAAACTGTTTTTT.